This TCR beta chain was recorded in a study of Graves' ophthalmopathy and Graves' hyperthyroidism. About the study: Prior to any treatment, peripheral blood was collected at the time of initial diagnosis. Study-wide findings and caveats: Most thyroid-expanded clonotypes exceeding 0.001 frequency were also found in blood.

This clonotype was recorded at least ten times. Its specificity is not known. Deletions cut 2 bases from V and 5 bases from J, with 7 bases between. CDR1 and CDR2 (germline): SGHTA, FQGNSA. The CDR3 contains 13 residues. The authors amplified TCR beta CDR3 regions, and they did so from RNA transcripts for repertoire sequencing. An initial RT-PCR round employing HTBI primers preceded a second-round multiplex PCR. One entry per CDR3 protein, called by TCRdb with MiXCR from the multiplex PCR reads. Of hundreds of thousands of distinct CDR3 sequences listed, about 40% are singletons. Donors with ophthalmopathy: moderate-to-severe activity, CAS ≥3, NOSPECS ≥4, duration under 3 months. In this cohort, patients with other autoimmune diseases, uncontrolled infections, pregnancy or lactation were excluded.

The sequenced sample was peripheral blood. The source is an adult man with Graves' ophthalmopathy. The V gene is TRBV7-2, the J gene TRBJ1-5; D perhaps matches TRBD1 (5 bases). This CDR3 reads CASSLWGDQPQHF. The CDR3, as DNA: TGTGCCAGCAGCTTATGGGGGGATCAGCCCCAGCATTTT.